The rows below give T cell receptor beta chains drawn from one sample of a study of human T cells and chemical hapten exposure. One entry per CDR3 protein results from TCRdb running MiXCR on the RACE reads. The data contain over 300,000 distinct CDR3 sequences, roughly 5% of them singletons. This material consisted of whole blood, taken in connection with sensitization to the hapten diphenylcyclopropenone (DPC). The receptors were gathered from a woman in her 50s with alopecia areata. Some clones in this sample may be carry-over from other donors' samples. The CDR3 runs from the conserved cysteine through the conserved F or W. The D gene is left open where the match is weak. Rows may omit the clone size; those that give it use once, few, many or a size class.

V gene	J gene	clone size	D gene	CDR3 protein	CDR3 DNA
TRBV10-3	TRBJ2-3	many	.	CAINRGGTDTQYF	TGTGCCATCAACCGGGGAGGCACAGATACGCAGTATTTT
TRBV20-1	TRBJ2-3	many	TRBD2	CSETSRTDTQYF	TGCAGTGAGACTAGCCGCACAGATACGCAGTATTTT
TRBV4-3	TRBJ2-1	many	.	CASSGLPGVGEQFF	TGCGCCAGCAGTGGCCTACCGGGAGTGGGTGAGCAGTTCTTC
TRBV11-2	TRBJ1-6	few	.	CASSLDLDVYNSPLHF	TGTGCCAGCAGCTTAGATCTGGACGTCTATAATTCACCCCTCCACTTT
TRBV14	TRBJ1-4	few	TRBD1	CASSQGDSTTNEKLFF	TGTGCCAGCAGCCAAGGGGACAGCACAACTAATGAAAAACTGTTTTTT
TRBV4-1	TRBJ2-2	many	TRBD1	CASSQQGQGISGELFF	TGCGCCAGCAGTCAACAAGGACAGGGGATTTCCGGGGAGCTGTTTTTT
TRBV12-3/TRBV12-4	TRBJ2-7	many	TRBD2	CASSHLVDSGAPYEQYF	TGTGCCAGCAGCCACCTCGTAGATAGCGGGGCCCCCTACGAGCAGTACTTC
TRBV12-3/TRBV12-4	TRBJ1-5	few	.	CASSLARRDINQPQHF	TGTGCCAGCAGTTTAGCGAGAAGGGACATCAATCAGCCCCAGCATTTT
TRBV6-2/TRBV6-3	TRBJ2-7	many	.	CASSYSLPAREQYF	TGTGCCAGCAGTTACTCGTTACCAGCGAGGGAGCAGTACTTC
TRBV30	TRBJ2-7	many	.	CAWSVGGGSEQYF	TGTGCCTGGAGTGTCGGGGGAGGATCCGAGCAGTACTTC
TRBV20-1	TRBJ2-7	.	TRBD2	CSASPLPGLAGVEQYF	TGCAGTGCTAGCCCTCTTCCGGGACTAGCGGGAGTCGAGCAGTACTTC
TRBV28	TRBJ2-1	many	TRBD2	CASSLLREGPNEQFF	TGTGCCAGCAGTTTATTGCGGGAGGGCCCCAATGAGCAGTTCTTC
TRBV29-1	TRBJ2-4	few	.	CSGGAKNIQYF	TGCAGCGGGGGAGCCAAAAACATTCAGTACTTC
TRBV4-3	TRBJ1-2	.	TRBD1	CASSQDAGTVSNYGYTF	TGCGCCAGCAGCCAAGATGCGGGGACAGTTTCGAACTATGGCTACACCTTC
TRBV3-1	TRBJ2-5	few	.	CASSQDVRVETQYF	TGTGCCAGCAGCCAAGATGTCAGGGTCGAGACCCAGTACTTC
TRBV12-3/TRBV12-4	TRBJ2-3	many	.	CASSYGNGDTQYF	TGTGCCAGCAGTTATGGAAACGGGGATACGCAGTATTTT
TRBV12-3/TRBV12-4	TRBJ2-2	few	.	CATGGGNTGELFF	TGTGCCACCGGCGGTGGGAACACCGGGGAGCTGTTTTTT
TRBV12-3/TRBV12-4	TRBJ2-3	many	.	CASRVGDTQYF	TGTGCCAGCAGGGTAGGAGATACGCAGTATTTT
TRBV27	TRBJ2-7	many	TRBD2	CASSSGGLSYEQYF	TGTGCCAGCTCTAGCGGGGGCCTCTCCTACGAGCAGTACTTC
TRBV2	TRBJ1-3	.	TRBD1	CATGTGAGNTIYF	TGTGCCACCGGGACAGGAGCTGGAAACACCATATATTTT
TRBV2	TRBJ1-4	few	.	CASLGGQEGEKLFF	TGTGCCAGCTTAGGGGGGCAGGAGGGCGAAAAACTGTTTTTT
TRBV14	TRBJ2-3	many	TRBD1	CASSRDRGIADTQYF	TGTGCCAGCAGCCGGGACAGGGGCATCGCAGATACGCAGTATTTT
TRBV6-5	TRBJ1-1	.	TRBD1	CASTLLQGGQGNTEAFF	TGTGCCAGCACCCTACTCCAGGGGGGACAGGGGAACACTGAAGCTTTCTTT
TRBV14	TRBJ1-1	.	.	CASKRGGMNTEAFF	TGTGCCAGCAAGCGAGGGGGAATGAACACTGAAGCTTTCTTT
TRBV12-3/TRBV12-4	TRBJ1-5	many	TRBD1	CASSLEGTVNQPQHF	TGTGCCAGCAGCCTGGAGGGGACAGTTAATCAGCCCCAGCATTTT
TRBV6-5	TRBJ2-1	few	TRBD2	CASSWTSGGARNEQFF	TGTGCCAGCAGTTGGACTAGCGGGGGGGCCCGGAATGAGCAGTTCTTC
TRBV24-1	TRBJ2-1	few	TRBD2	CATSQAGGPNEQFF	TGTGCCACCAGTCAAGCGGGGGGGCCCAATGAGCAGTTCTTC
TRBV2	TRBJ2-7	few	.	CASSEEGNEQYF	TGTGCCAGCAGTGAAGAGGGAAACGAGCAGTACTTC
TRBV29-1	TRBJ2-7	.	.	CSVEGTGYEQYF	TGCAGCGTTGAAGGGACGGGCTACGAGCAGTACTTC
TRBV12-3/TRBV12-4	TRBJ2-5	.	TRBD1	CASSFGQGRRYQETQYF	TGTGCCAGCAGTTTCGGACAGGGTAGGAGGTACCAAGAGACCCAGTACTTC
TRBV3-1	TRBJ1-2	many	TRBD1	CASSPPTGEYGYTF	TGTGCCAGCAGCCCGCCGACAGGGGAGTATGGCTACACCTTC
TRBV6-5	TRBJ1-1	.	TRBD1	CASRYRGLNPEAFF	TGTGCCAGCAGGTACAGGGGTTTAAACCCTGAAGCTTTCTTT
TRBV18	TRBJ1-1	.	.	CASSREGTTITEAFF	TGTGCCAGCTCACGTGAGGGGACGACAATCACTGAAGCTTTCTTT
TRBV3-1	TRBJ2-3	few	TRBD2	CASSQSLAARGTDTQYF	TGTGCCAGCAGCCAATCCCTAGCGGCTAGAGGCACAGATACGCAGTATTTT
TRBV7-3	TRBJ2-3	few	.	CASSLNWDTALDTQYF	TGTGCCAGCAGCTTAAACTGGGACACCGCCTTAGATACGCAGTATTTT
TRBV9	TRBJ1-1	.	.	CASSVGLWNTEAFF	TGTGCCAGCAGCGTGGGGCTCTGGAACACTGAAGCTTTCTTT
TRBV6-4	TRBJ2-5	many	.	CASSPSWGQETQYF	TGTGCCAGCAGCCCGTCTTGGGGGCAAGAGACCCAGTACTTC
TRBV20-1	TRBJ1-1	few	.	CSAREYSRGLSGNTEAFF	TGCAGTGCTAGAGAATACTCGCGGGGCTTGAGCGGGAACACTGAAGCTTTCTTT
TRBV18	TRBJ1-2	.	TRBD1	CASSPGQGMDDYTF	TGTGCCAGCTCACCCGGACAGGGGATGGATGACTACACCTTC
TRBV3-1	TRBJ2-7	many	TRBD2	CASSQASGSSYEQYF	TGTGCCAGCAGCCAAGCTAGCGGGAGCTCCTACGAGCAGTACTTC
TRBV6-5	TRBJ1-2	few	.	CASSYSTPSMGPGGYTF	TGTGCCAGCAGTTACTCGACCCCCTCGATGGGTCCAGGCGGCTACACCTTC
TRBV29-1	TRBJ1-2	.	TRBD1	CSTLRGDLYGFTF	TGCAGCACCCTCAGGGGGGACCTCTATGGCTTCACCTTC
TRBV19	TRBJ1-2	few	.	CASSPSTGSSGYTF	TGTGCCAGTAGTCCTTCGACAGGAAGTAGCGGCTACACCTTC
TRBV28	TRBJ2-7	many	.	CASSPSWPGTPTYEQYF	TGTGCCAGCAGTCCCTCTTGGCCCGGGACACCTACCTACGAGCAGTACTTC
TRBV5-5	TRBJ1-1	many	.	CASSLADTANTEAFF	TGTGCCAGCAGCTTAGCAGATACAGCGAACACTGAAGCTTTCTTT
TRBV7-2	TRBJ1-5	.	.	CASSSPLSTSNQPQHF	TGTGCCAGCAGCTCCCCGCTTTCCACCAGCAATCAGCCCCAGCATTTT
TRBV6-1	TRBJ1-5	.	.	CASSEDQRQPQHF	TGTGCCAGCAGTGAAGACCAACGACAGCCCCAGCATTTT
TRBV29-1	TRBJ2-5	.	TRBD2	CSVEEAGGRMETQYF	TGCAGCGTTGAAGAGGCGGGGGGCAGAATGGAGACCCAGTACTTC
TRBV30	TRBJ2-2	many	TRBD2	CAWTAGGPNGELFF	TGTGCCTGGACGGCGGGAGGGCCAAACGGGGAGCTGTTTTTT
TRBV12-5	TRBJ2-2	many	.	CASGLVRDGTVNTGELFF	TGTGCTAGTGGTTTGGTAAGGGATGGGACCGTGAACACCGGGGAGCTGTTTTTT
TRBV6-5	TRBJ1-5	many	.	CASRTDRVGPQHF	TGTGCCAGCAGGACCGACAGAGTGGGGCCCCAGCATTTT
TRBV12-3/TRBV12-4	TRBJ1-5	.	.	CVSRGLYSNQPQHF	TGTGTCAGCAGGGGACTGTATAGCAATCAGCCCCAGCATTTT
TRBV5-6	TRBJ1-1	many	TRBD1	CASRGDRETEAFF	TGTGCCAGCAGGGGTGACAGGGAAACTGAAGCTTTCTTT
TRBV6-5	TRBJ2-7	many	TRBD1	CASSSGTATYEQYF	TGTGCCAGCAGCTCCGGGACAGCTACTTACGAGCAGTACTTC